The clone carrying this T cell receptor beta chain was counted many times. The antigen is not known. The record originates from a study of CD8 T cells in ankylosing spondylitis. Points from the study as a whole: Blood from ankylosing spondylitis patients appeared to carry a characteristic roughly 8-variant TCR beta motif. Matched synovial fluid from ankylosing spondylitis patients was reported to be enriched for disease-linked clones. CD8+ cells made up the disease-linked clones, which were relatively rare in peripheral blood. A number of the motif variants had already been described in reactive arthritis synovial fluid and blood.

Quantitative molecular-barcoded 5'-RACE generated the TCR beta libraries. TCRdb re-analysed the 5' RACE reads in MiXCR, keeping a single row per CDR3 protein. The top ten hold around 3.4% of the sample, which has 450,000 to 550,000 distinct CDR3 sequences, about 5.2% seen once. This CDR3 is built from 16 residues. V gave up 5 bases and J gave up 0 bases, with 14 bases separating them. The specimen was blood, either unsorted or a sorted T cell fraction (not recorded which). This TCR was sampled from a male donor with ankylosing spondylitis. The rearrangement links TRBV12-3 or TRBV12-4 to TRBJ2-4; a possible D gene is TRBD1 (5 bases). The CDR3 DNA reads as TGTGCCAGCAGTCTCAGGGCTGATTCAGCCAAAAACATTCAGTACTTC. Its protein product is CASSLRADSAKNIQYF.